Presented here are 28 T cell receptor beta chains from one specimen sequenced in a study of blood T cell repertoires in COVID-19. The method was immunoSEQ multiplex PCR; TCRdb's version includes in-frame clones alone and lacks a portion of them. The table has roughly 150,000 clones, roughly 85% seen once. The specimen was peripheral blood. Receptor source: a woman aged 80 or over with active or convalescent COVID-19.

The chain is built from TRBV13 and TRBJ2-7; 7 bases match TRBD1. Germline CDR1 reads PRHDT; CDR2 reads FYEKMQ (reference sequence). V shed 5 bases and J 0 bases; nucleotides not matched to a gene: 4. The CDR3 extends over 14 amino acids. This chain's CDR3 is CASSTGQSSYEQYF. The CDR3 bases are TGTGCCAGCAGCACGGGACAGAGCTCCTACGAGCAGTACTTC.

V usage is TRBV28 and J usage is TRBJ1-5, with D perhaps TRBD1 (5 bases). Trimming pared 7 bases from V and 0 bases from J, leaving 10 bases between. Germline loops: CDR1 MDHEN, CDR2 SYDVKM. This CDR3 has 14 residues. CDR3 bases: TGTGCCAGCAACCGACAGATTAGCAATCAGCCCCAGCATTTT. This translates into CASNRQISNQPQHF.

CDR3 loop: CASSSPFGLAGQETQYF. The CDR3 nucleotides are TGTGCCAGCAGCTCACCCTTCGGACTAGCGGGACAAGAGACCCAGTACTTC. The rearrangement links TRBV5-4 to TRBJ2-5; TRBD2 matches at 12 bases. With 3 bases clipped from V and 2 bases from J, the junction kept 8 bases outside the gene matches. Germline CDR1 reads SGHNT; CDR2 reads YYREEE (reference sequence). The CDR3 covers 17 residues.

This chain connects TRBV7-9 to TRBJ1-4; 10 nucleotides match TRBD1. The CDR3 is made up of 15 amino acids. The germline V gene has CDR1 SEHNR and CDR2 FQNEAQ (reference sequence). Losses at the gene ends were 5 bases for V and 6 bases for J; bases not matched to a gene: 6. In nucleotides, the CDR3 is TGTGCCAGCAGCGGCCGGACAGGGGGTGATGAAAAACTGTTTTTT. Translated, it gives CASSGRTGGDEKLFF.

The table lists this clone with a count of one. The chain employs TRBV6-1 and TRBJ1-2; D is uncertain. The CDR3 covers 15 residues. V shed 0 bases and J shed 5 bases, with 13 bases lying between them. CDR1 and CDR2 from the germline V gene are MNHNS and SASEGT. In nucleotides, the CDR3 is TGTGCCAGCAGTGAAGCAGAGGGCGTTAGGTATGGCTACACCTTC. Amino acids: CASSEAEGVRYGYTF.

A single count supports this clone. The chain combines TRBV7-3 with TRBJ1-1; D is ambiguous. CDR3 size: 16 residues. The V gene's germline CDR1 is SGHTA and CDR2 FQGTGA. V was clipped by 1 base and J by 0 bases, with 12 bases between them. In nucleotides, the CDR3 is TGTGCCAGCAGCTTAAGGCCTCCGGGGTTGAACACTGAAGCTTTCTTT. Its translation: CASSLRPPGLNTEAFF. The full variable domain, its missing parts supplied by reference TRBV7-3 and TRBJ1-1, is GAGVSQTPSNKVTEKGKYVELRCDPISGHTALYWYRQSLGQGPEFLIYFQGTGAADDSGLPNDRFFAVRPEGSVSTLKIQRTERGDSAVYLCASSLRPPGLNTEAFFGQGTRLTVV.

The V and J genes are TRBV27 and TRBJ1-2; 7 bases line up with TRBD1. With 6 bases clipped from V and 3 bases from J, the junction kept 4 bases outside the gene matches. The CDR3 spans 13 residues. Germline V gene lookup returns CDR1 MNHEY and CDR2 SMNVEV (reference sequence). The CDR3 loop is CASRKQGYYGYTF. CDR3 DNA sequence: TGTGCCAGCAGGAAACAGGGGTACTATGGCTACACCTTC.

The chain uses TRBV18 and TRBJ2-3, with TRBD2 identical over 9 bases. The CDR3 extends over 15 amino acids. The V and J ends lost 8 bases and 2 bases, in that order; junction bases with no gene match: 8. Per germline, CDR1 KGHSH and CDR2 LQKENI. CDR3 DNA sequence: TGTGCCAGCCGCGGGAGGGAGGCGGACACAGATACGCAGTATTTT. It specifies CASRGREADTDTQYF.

The V call is TRBV28, the J call TRBJ2-2; D uncertain. V was shortened by 2 bases and J by 8 bases, with 6 bases between the two germline ends. This CDR3 is built from 12 residues. CDR1 and CDR2 from the germline V gene are MDHEN and SYDVKM. In nucleotides, the CDR3 is TGTGCCAGCAGTTTACGTCAGGGGGAGCTGTTTTTT. This encodes CASSLRQGELFF.

This clone was counted a few times. The chain joins TRBV25-1 to TRBJ2-1; 13 nucleotides align to TRBD2. This CDR3 contains 15 residues. Germline V gene data show CDR1 as MGHDK and CDR2 as SYGVNS. V trimming: 2 bases; J trimming: 11 bases; junction bases outside the gene matches: 6. CDR3 sequence reads: CASSEELAGGPKQFF. CDR3 nucleotide sequence: TGTGCCAGCAGTGAAGAACTAGCGGGAGGGCCCAAGCAGTTCTTC.

The chain is built from TRBV3-1 (or the pseudogene TRBV3-2) and TRBJ1-5; D unresolved. Germline V gives CDR1 LGHDT, CDR2 YNNKEL (reference sequence). The CDR3 contains 15 residues. The V gene lost 1 base and the J gene lost 3 bases, with 10 bases spanning the gap. Here the CDR3 reads CASSQGGALNQPQHF. Here the CDR3 DNA reads TGTGCCAGCAGCCAAGGGGGAGCTCTCAATCAGCCCCAGCATTTT.

This chain uses TRBV5-1 with TRBJ1-6; 9 positions agree with TRBD1. The CDR3 totals 15 residues. Germline trimming cut 4 bases from V and 7 bases from J; bases unmatched to any gene: 6. CDR1 is SGHRS and CDR2 is YFSETQ in the germline V gene. The CDR3 is CASSQNGQGNSPLHF. CDR3 DNA: TGCGCCAGCAGCCAAAACGGACAGGGGAATTCACCCCTCCACTTT.

The J gene is TRBJ1-5, the V gene TRBV19; no firm D call. The germline gives CDR1 LNHDA, CDR2 SQIVND (reference sequence). Trimming took off 1 base at V and 7 bases at J, with 5 bases between the two ends. This CDR3 comprises 12 residues. CDR3 bases: TGTGCCAGTAGTATAGGTGCGCAGCCCCAGCATTTT. Translated: CASSIGAQPQHF. Full variable domain (rest looked up from reference TRBV19 and TRBJ1-5): DGGITQSPKYLFRKEGQNVTLSCEQNLNHDAMYWYRQDPGQGLRLIYYSQIVNDFQKGDIAEGYSVSREKKESFPLTVTSAQKNPTAFYLCASSIGAQPQHFGDGTRLSIL.

The chain combines TRBV2 with TRBJ2-1, with 8 positions matching TRBD2. Unmatched junction bases numbered 9, after V lost 8 bases and J lost 9 bases. CDR3 size: 13 residues. The germline gives CDR1 SNHLY, CDR2 FYNNEI. The CDR3 DNA follows: TGTGCCAGCCGCGACGGGAGGGCCGGTGAGCAGTTCTTC. It yields the protein CASRDGRAGEQFF.

The chain employs TRBV7-2 and TRBJ1-2, with 7 bases lining up with TRBD1. This CDR3 has 15 amino acids. The V gene end was trimmed by 1 base and the J gene end by 3 bases; junction bases not matched to a gene: 5. Germline V lookup: CDR1 SGHTA, CDR2 FQGNSA. CDR3 sequence reads: CASSLVGRGDYGYTF. In DNA, the CDR3 is TGTGCCAGCAGCTTAGTAGGCAGGGGGGACTATGGCTACACCTTC.

The rearrangement uses TRBV5-1 and TRBJ2-3; 8 nucleotides match TRBD2. This CDR3 spans 13 amino acids. V lost 3 bases and J lost 9; bases outside the gene matches: 6. The germline V gene has CDR1 SGHRS and CDR2 YFSETQ. CDR3 sequence: CASSSAGGPTQYF. CDR3 bases: TGCGCCAGCAGCTCGGCGGGGGGCCCAACGCAGTATTTT.

This chain links TRBV7-9 with TRBJ2-5, with 9 bases fitting TRBD1. The junction had 5 bases not matched to a gene; V was cut back by 5 bases and J by 4 bases. CDR1 is SEHNR, CDR2 FQNEAQ, per germline (reference sequence). CDR3 length: 14 residues. CDR3 sequence: CASSLDRGLETQYF. CDR3 nucleotides: TGTGCCAGCAGCCTGGACAGGGGATTAGAGACCCAGTACTTC.

This clone was observed a handful of times. The chain couples TRBV19 to TRBJ1-2; D is uncertain. The CDR3 is 15 amino acids. The V gene lost 5 bases and the J gene lost 2 bases, with 15 bases spanning the gap. Germline assignment: CDR1 LNHDA and CDR2 SQIVND (reference sequence). CDR3 in amino acids: CASSSDSGLNYGYTF. The CDR3 nucleotides read TGTGCCAGTAGTTCAGATAGTGGGCTCAACTATGGCTACACCTTC.

The chain has TRBV10-2 and TRBJ1-2; D is perhaps TRBD1 (6 bases). The CDR3 covers 16 residues. The germline V gene has CDR1 WSHSY and CDR2 SAAADI. The V and J ends lost 4 bases and 2 bases respectively, with 17 bases between them. The CDR3 spells CASSGPTGDTNYGYTF. CDR3 DNA sequence: TGCGCCAGCAGTGGTCCGACTGGGGACACAAACTATGGCTACACCTTC.

This chain connects TRBV7-3 to TRBJ2-1, with 7 positions matching TRBD2. Trimming took 2 bases from V and 5 from J; bases not matched to a gene: 6. The germline V gene encodes CDR1 SGHTA and CDR2 FQGTGA. The CDR3 loop spans 15 amino acids. CDR3 DNA sequence: TGTGCCAGCAGCTTATCAGCGGGAAGGGACAATGAGCAGTTCTTC. The encoded protein is CASSLSAGRDNEQFF.

The chain is built from TRBV5-4 and TRBJ2-2; 8 bases map to TRBD2. This CDR3 has 15 residues. Trimming at V came to 2 bases and at J to 5 bases, leaving 5 bases not matched to a gene. The germline V gene encodes CDR1 SGHNT and CDR2 YYREEE (reference sequence). CDR3 in amino acids: CASSLVSGSTGELFF. The DNA of the CDR3 is TGTGCCAGCAGCTTAGTCAGCGGGAGTACCGGGGAGCTGTTTTTT.

The rearrangement uses TRBV9 and TRBJ1-1, with 8 bases fitting TRBD1. The length of the CDR3 is 15 residues. Trimming at V came to 3 bases and at J to 1 base, leaving 5 bases not matched to a gene. Per the germline V gene, CDR1 is SGDLS and CDR2 is YYNGEE. In DNA form, the CDR3 reads TGTGCCAGCAGCGAGGCCGGACAGGGGAACACTGAAGCTTTCTTT. It codes for CASSEAGQGNTEAFF.

The chain recombines TRBV9 with TRBJ2-2, with D perhaps TRBD1 (6 bases). The V and J ends lost 2 bases and 4 bases respectively, with 9 bases between them. The germline CDR1 and CDR2 sequences are SGDLS and YYNGEE. The CDR3 runs to 14 residues. This CDR3 is CASSVTGLTGELFF. The CDR3 DNA reads as TGTGCCAGCAGCGTGACAGGTCTCACCGGGGAGCTGTTTTTT.

The table lists this clone with a count of one. V is TRBV7-9 and J is TRBJ2-7; 7 bases agree with TRBD1. From germline, CDR1 is SEHNR and CDR2 FQNEAQ (reference sequence). V was clipped by 4 bases and J by 5 bases; unmatched bases: 8. The CDR3 has 14 amino acids. CDR3 nucleotides: TGTGCCAGCAGCTCAGGGGGTGACTCGGACGAGCAGTACTTC. Translating it yields CASSSGGDSDEQYF.

The V gene is TRBV6-5, the J gene TRBJ2-5; perhaps TRBD2 as D (6 bases). Deletions cut 9 bases from V and 5 bases from J, with 19 bases between. This CDR3 contains 14 residues. The germline gives CDR1 MNHEY, CDR2 SVGAGI. The CDR3 nucleotides read TGTGCCAGTCCGGCGCAACCCAGCGGGGAGACCCAGTACTTC. Translation gives CASPAQPSGETQYF.

The chain uses TRBV9 and TRBJ2-2; 7 nucleotides line up with TRBD2. This CDR3 region has 15 residues. Germline CDR1 is SGDLS and CDR2 is YYNGEE. The V segment lost 5 bases and the J segment 1 base; nucleotides outside the gene matches: 5. CDR3 in amino acids: CASSPSGKNTGELFF. The CDR3 DNA follows: TGTGCCAGCAGTCCAAGCGGGAAGAACACCGGGGAGCTGTTTTTT.

The rearrangement joins TRBV15 to TRBJ2-5; 9 nucleotides line up with TRBD1. V shed 6 bases, J shed 1 base, and the junction held 6 bases outside the gene matches. Germline CDR1 and CDR2: LNHNV and YYDKDF (reference sequence). There are 15 residues in the CDR3. CDR3 protein: CATRFGQGSQETQYF. CDR3 nucleotides: TGTGCCACCAGATTCGGACAGGGGAGCCAAGAGACCCAGTACTTC.

This chain connects TRBV6-1 to TRBJ1-6; D call uncertain. Germline V lookup: CDR1 MNHNS, CDR2 SASEGT. The CDR3 spans 15 residues. Between the trimmed V and J ends, which lost 1 base and 7 bases, there was a span of 11 bases. CDR3 nucleotide sequence: TGTGCCAGCAGTGAAGAATGGCTGAAGAATTCACCCCTCCACTTT. Protein sequence: CASSEEWLKNSPLHF.